This T cell receptor beta chain was sequenced for a study of OX40 agonist ivuxolimab in advanced cancers. Sequencing was performed with immunoSEQ multiplex PCR; in TCRdb, only in-frame clones are kept and a portion is missing. The table records roughly 82,000 clones, roughly 90% of them present only once. The CDR3 totals 15 residues. Germline V CDR1 and CDR2: SGHTS, YDEGEE. Deletions cut 0 bases from V and 2 bases from J, with 6 bases between. The gene calls are TRBV5-8 and TRBJ2-6; D is undetermined. The receptor was isolated from an adult with an advanced solid tumor such as melanoma, head and neck, liver or kidney cancer. This material consisted of CD4+ or CD8+ T cells sorted from blood, taken in a trial of the OX40 agonist ivuxolimab. The CDR3 DNA sequence: TGTGCCAGCAGCTTGGTGCGGACTGGGGCCAACGTCCTGACTTTC. Its translation: CASSLVRTGANVLTF.